This entry is about one T cell receptor (beta chain). Profiling relied on immunoSEQ multiplex PCR, and the TCRdb table lists in-frame clones only, not all of them. The table includes around 95,000 clones, 90% detected once. Trimming took 5 bases from V and 5 from J, leaving 19 bases between them. CDR1 SGHAT and CDR2 FQNNGV come from the germline V gene. CDR3 length: 16 residues. The sample belongs to a study of OX40 agonist ivuxolimab in advanced cancers. Looking at the study overall: Given to patients was ivuxolimab, an agonistic anti-OX40 (CD134) antibody. Patients with prior anti-PD-1, anti-PD-L1 or anti-CTLA-4 therapy were eligible; approximately 37% had some.

Sequencing was performed on CD4+ or CD8+ T cells sorted from blood, taken in a trial of the OX40 agonist ivuxolimab. V and J are TRBV11-2 and TRBJ2-1; D is unclear. This clonotype was obtained from an adult with an advanced solid tumor such as melanoma, head and neck, liver or kidney cancer. The chain's CDR3 is CASSRRRFSLNNEQFF. The DNA for the CDR3 is TGTGCCAGCAGCCGTAGGCGGTTTTCCTTAAACAATGAGCAGTTCTTC.